Listed here are 23 T cell receptor beta chains from one sample, sequenced in a study of blood T cell repertoires in COVID-19. Sequencing was performed with immunoSEQ multiplex PCR; in TCRdb, only in-frame clones are kept and a portion is missing. Of approximately 120,000 clones listed, 70% to 75% are singletons. The material sequenced was peripheral blood. Receptor source: a man between 60 and 70 years old with acute or convalescent COVID-19.

The chain couples TRBV19 to TRBJ1-3; TRBD1 agrees at 7 bases. V dropped 6 bases and J dropped 5; count of bases not matched to a gene: 10. From germline, CDR1 is LNHDA and CDR2 SQIVND (reference sequence). The CDR3 runs to 15 residues. The CDR3 spells CASSRQGAGRNTIYF. CDR3 nucleotides: TGTGCCAGTAGCCGACAGGGCGCCGGGCGAAACACCATATATTTT.

V gene TRBV18 combines with J gene TRBJ2-5; 8 bases match TRBD2. The ends lost 2 bases at V and 1 base at J; junction bases unmatched: 6. Per germline, CDR1 KGHSH and CDR2 LQKENI. The CDR3 runs 16 residues. The CDR3 bases are TGTGCCAGCTCACCAGGGAGACTAGCGCTCCAAGAGACCCAGTACTTC. Residues: CASSPGRLALQETQYF.

The DNA for the CDR3 is TGCAGCGTTGAAGAAGATCGTGCGGTATACTTC. Protein product: CSVEEDRAVYF. This rearrangement joins TRBV29-1 to TRBJ2-7; D is unresolved. The CDR3 is 11 residues long. Trimming took 0 bases from V and 13 from J, leaving 13 bases between them. Germline CDR1 SQVTM, CDR2 ANQGSEA.

The V gene is TRBV2, the J gene TRBJ2-5; possible D gene TRBD1, 5 bases. CDR1 is SNHLY and CDR2 is FYNNEI in the germline V gene. CDR3 length: 12 amino acids. V was shortened by 6 bases and J by 0 bases, with 5 bases between the two germline ends. DNA for the CDR3: TGTGCCAGCAGGGACAACCAAGAGACCCAGTACTTC. Its protein product is CASRDNQETQYF.

This chain uses TRBV5-6 with TRBJ2-5; the match to TRBD2 covers 11 bases. V lost 4 bases to trimming and J lost 4 bases; unmatched junction nucleotides: 6. The CDR3 runs 15 residues. The germline V gene encodes CDR1 SGHDT and CDR2 YYEEEE. For the CDR3, the DNA is TGTGCCAGCAGCCAACTAGCGGGAGCGGGAGAGACCCAGTACTTC. Its protein product is CASSQLAGAGETQYF.

This clone came up a few times. This chain connects TRBV24-1 to TRBJ1-2; D ambiguous. CDR3 length: 12 residues. V lost 7 bases to trimming and J lost 4 bases, with 9 bases between them. Germline values: CDR1 KGHDR, CDR2 SFDVKD. The CDR3 DNA sequence: TGTGCCACCAGCGCAAGCGGCTATGGCTACACCTTC. This translates into CATSASGYGYTF.

This rearrangement joins TRBV29-1 to TRBJ2-7, with 9 bases fitting TRBD1. This CDR3 has 17 amino acids. Trimming removed 2 bases from V and 6 bases from J; junction bases left unmatched: 17. Germline V CDR1 and CDR2: SQVTM, ANQGSEA. CDR3 amino acids: CSVEYSLLRQGGFEQYF. DNA for the CDR3: TGCAGCGTTGAATACAGTTTATTAAGACAGGGGGGATTCGAGCAGTACTTC.

This clone is a singleton in its sample. V and J are TRBV7-9 and TRBJ1-3, with unresolved D. Germline CDR1 is SEHNR and CDR2 is FQNEAQ (reference sequence). V lost 1 base and J lost 2, with 9 bases in between. The CDR3 consists of 15 residues. Here the CDR3 reads CASSLVGRAGNTIYF. The CDR3 DNA sequence: TGTGCCAGCAGCTTAGTGGGCAGAGCTGGAAACACCATATATTTT.

V gene TRBV6-1 combines with J gene TRBJ1-2; possibly TRBD1 for D (5 bases). The V gene lost 1 base and the J gene lost 4 bases, with 19 bases spanning the gap. The CDR3 is 17 residues long. The germline V gene encodes CDR1 MNHNS and CDR2 SASEGT. The chain's CDR3 is CASSEEFRADLGYGYTF. The CDR3 nucleotides read TGTGCCAGCAGTGAAGAATTCAGGGCGGACCTGGGCTATGGCTACACCTTC.

This clone showed up just a few times. Other DNA sequences in this specimen translate into the identical CDR3. DNA of the CDR3: TGCGCCAGCAGCTTGGCGTCAACTAATGAAAAACTGTTTTTT. Translation: CASSLASTNEKLFF. V is TRBV5-1 and J is TRBJ1-4; D call uncertain. CDR1 and CDR2 (germline): SGHRS, YFSETQ. The V gene lost 0 bases and the J gene lost 0 bases, with 3 bases spanning the gap. The CDR3 contains 14 residues.

The chain recombines TRBV27 with TRBJ1-5, with D maybe TRBD1 (5 bases). Trimming pared 8 bases from V and 3 bases from J, leaving 8 bases between. CDR3 size: 12 residues. Germline V gene lookup returns CDR1 MNHEY and CDR2 SMNVEV (reference sequence). CDR3 protein: CASGGYNQPQHF. The CDR3, as DNA: TGTGCCAGCGGGGGGTACAATCAGCCCCAGCATTTT.

This clone was recorded once. The genes are TRBV27 and TRBJ2-5, with 7 bases fitting TRBD1. The CDR3 has 15 amino acids. V lost 2 bases and J lost 5; bases outside the gene matches: 8. CDR1 MNHEY and CDR2 SMNVEV come from the germline V gene (reference sequence). The DNA for the CDR3 is TGTGCCAGCAGTTTAAATACAGGGGTTAGGGAGACCCAGTACTTC. Amino acid sequence: CASSLNTGVRETQYF.

This clone was seen a handful of times. The J gene is TRBJ1-2, the V gene TRBV30; TRBD1 matches at 10 bases. Germline values: CDR1 GTSNPN, CDR2 SVGIG (reference sequence). The junction had 12 bases not matched to a gene; V was cut back by 5 bases and J by 3 bases. CDR3 length: 16 amino acids. The CDR3 bases are TGTGCCTGGCGGACAGGGGGAAGTATAAAAGACTATGGCTACACCTTC. It encodes CAWRTGGSIKDYGYTF.

The CDR3 DNA is TGTGCCAGCAGTTTTCAGGGGAACACTGAAGCTTTCTTT. Encoded protein: CASSFQGNTEAFF. The J gene is TRBJ1-1, the V gene TRBV12-3 or TRBV12-4; maybe TRBD1 (5 bases). Between the trimmed V and J ends, which lost 3 bases and 1 base, there was a span of 6 bases. This CDR3 has 13 residues.

The genes are TRBV6-5 and TRBJ2-2; 7 nucleotides align to TRBD1. V lost 2 bases and J lost 1; bases outside the gene matches: 1. The germline V gene has CDR1 MNHEY and CDR2 SVGAGI. This CDR3 contains 15 residues. In DNA form, the CDR3 reads TGTGCCAGCAGTTACACAGGGGTGAACACCGGGGAGCTGTTTTTT. This codes for CASSYTGVNTGELFF.

The V call is TRBV5-1, the J call TRBJ2-7, with TRBD2 identical over 12 bases. The CDR3 is 16 amino acids. Trimming at V came to 3 bases and at J to 2 bases, leaving 6 bases not matched to a gene. CDR1 SGHRS and CDR2 YFSETQ come from the germline V gene. The CDR3 DNA reads as TGCGCCAGCAGCTACCGACTAGCGGGGGAAACCTACGAGCAGTACTTC. Protein product: CASSYRLAGETYEQYF.

V usage is TRBV27 and J usage is TRBJ1-2; 8 nucleotides agree with TRBD1. V gave up 5 bases and J gave up 6 bases; unmatched junction bases: 2. This CDR3 contains 12 residues. CDR1 and CDR2 (germline): MNHEY, SMNVEV (reference sequence). CDR3 DNA: TGTGCCAGCAGTGAGACAGGGGATGGCTACACCTTC. Translated: CASSETGDGYTF.

This sequence joins TRBV28 and TRBJ1-5; D unclear. Trimming pared 7 bases from V and 6 bases from J, leaving 10 bases between. CDR1 is MDHEN and CDR2 is SYDVKM in the germline V gene. This CDR3 is 12 amino acids long. Written as DNA, the CDR3 is TGTGCCAGCACGATAAGGAGTCAGCCCCAGCATTTT. Its translation: CASTIRSQPQHF.

The rearrangement uses TRBV4-1 and TRBJ2-3; TRBD2 aligns across 14 bases. The germline V gene has CDR1 MGHRA and CDR2 YSYEKL. CDR3 length equals 17 residues. Germline trimming cut 1 base from V and 4 bases from J; bases unmatched to any gene: 4. The CDR3 DNA follows: TGCGCCAGCAGCCAAGGACTAGCGGGAGGGCCGGCAGATACGCAGTATTTT. It encodes CASSQGLAGGPADTQYF.

The chain is built from TRBV28 and TRBJ1-1, with 8 positions matching TRBD1. Germline assignment: CDR1 MDHEN and CDR2 SYDVKM. The trim removed 1 base at V and 0 bases at J, leaving 7 bases unmatched. The length of the CDR3 is 17 residues. The CDR3 DNA reads TGTGCCAGCAGTTTATATGGGACAGGTGCAATGAACACTGAAGCTTTCTTT. It is translated as CASSLYGTGAMNTEAFF.

V usage is TRBV27 and J usage is TRBJ1-1; 10 bases line up with TRBD1. The CDR3 extends over 14 amino acids. After removal of 4 bases from V and 10 bases from J, the junction contained 9 bases not matched to a gene. The germline V gene encodes CDR1 MNHEY and CDR2 SMNVEV (reference sequence). The CDR3 DNA reads as TGTGCCAGCAGTTCGCACGGACAGGGGGGTAGAGCTTTCTTT. This gives the protein CASSSHGQGGRAFF.

This clone was counted between two and nine times. The chain couples TRBV6-2 or TRBV6-3 to TRBJ2-7, with 7 bases identical to TRBD2. This CDR3 is 14 amino acids long. The trim removed 5 bases at V and 1 base at J, leaving 5 bases unmatched. Germline V gene sequence: CDR1 MNHEY, CDR2 SVGEGT. This CDR3 reads CASSRLGGSYEQYF. Written as DNA, the CDR3 is TGTGCCAGCAGTCGCCTCGGGGGGTCCTACGAGCAGTACTTC.

The rearrangement joins TRBV6-6 to TRBJ2-2; D is perhaps TRBD1 (8 bases). This CDR3 is built from 16 residues. V was clipped by 5 bases and J by 4 bases, with 17 bases between them. CDR1 is MNHNY, CDR2 SVGAGI, per germline (reference sequence). CDR3 bases: TGTGCCAGCAGTCCACCACAGGGGGGGGTCACCGGGGAGCTGTTTTTT. Translation: CASSPPQGGVTGELFF.